The TCR beta chain described here comes from a study of T cell changes during pregnancy in multiple sclerosis. Trimming removed 5 bases from V and 1 base from J, with 11 bases in between. Germline CDR1 and CDR2: SEHNR and FQNEAQ (reference sequence). The CDR3 consists of 14 residues. The assay was immunoSEQ multiplex PCR, and TCRdb's table has in-frame clones only and misses some. The repertoire holds about 28,000 clones, with approximately 92% as singletons. The sample holds one count of this clone. The material sequenced was CD4+ T cells from peripheral blood mononuclear cells, taken in the second trimester of pregnancy. The receptor comes from a female donor with multiple sclerosis, enrolled in a pregnancy study. The rearrangement joins TRBV7-9 to TRBJ1-1, with D maybe TRBD1 (6 bases). CDR3 coding DNA: TGTGCCAGCAGCCCACAGGGCGGGAACACTGAAGCTTTCTTT. Translation gives CASSPQGGNTEAFF.